Listed below are T cell receptor beta chains from one sample, sequenced in a study of T cells in Graves' hyperthyroidism and ophthalmopathy. A single record per CDR3 protein comes from TCRdb applying MiXCR to the multiplex PCR reads. The sample lists more than 500,000 distinct CDR3 sequences, around 15% occurring once. Sequencing was performed on blood. These receptors were taken from a woman in her 30s with Graves' hyperthyroidism. The CDR3 runs from the conserved cysteine through the conserved F or W. Fields, in order: V gene, J gene, CDR3 protein.

TRBV5-1	TRBJ2-5	CASSLPGAQETQYF
TRBV4-1	TRBJ2-2	CASSPSSLFGELFF
TRBV15	TRBJ2-1	CATSHTGVEQFF
TRBV24-1	TRBJ2-2	CATSDFGGELFF
TRBV20-1	TRBJ2-4	CSAMDRARAKNIQYF
TRBV5-8	TRBJ2-3	CASSSTLAGGGPDTQYF
TRBV10-1	TRBJ1-1	CASSLRQGSEAFF
TRBV2	TRBJ1-4	CASRSGTGREKLFF
TRBV6-2/TRBV6-3	TRBJ1-2	CASSTRGQGAYGYTF
TRBV7-9	TRBJ2-1	CASSRRGLAGSDEQFF
TRBV27	TRBJ2-7	CASSVKQGSSYEQYF
TRBV6-1	TRBJ2-1	CASSIGQGMDEQFF
TRBV2	TRBJ2-2	CASRGSGGANTGELFF
TRBV3-1	TRBJ1-2	CASSHQGFDYGYTF
TRBV7-2	TRBJ2-4	CASSGRGENIQYF
TRBV15	TRBJ2-1	CATSRDRQGTQFF
TRBV28	TRBJ1-1	CASSPMPGGMNTEAFF
TRBV6-1	TRBJ2-3	CASSEGPNSPDTQYF
TRBV20-1	TRBJ2-5	CSAISREETQYF
TRBV15	TRBJ1-3	CATSRDRTDSGNTIYF
TRBV6-4	TRBJ2-2	CASSDSLAGGTGELFF
TRBV30	TRBJ2-3	CAWTPHSGLSTDTQYF
TRBV2	TRBJ2-1	CASSVLAGVGNEQFF
TRBV5-7	TRBJ2-7	CASSLAWKGDEQYF
TRBV30	TRBJ1-5	CAWSGGEGVRVSNQPQHF
TRBV20-1	TRBJ2-1	CSARGGGEQFF
TRBV12-3/TRBV12-4	TRBJ2-5	CASSLFSGLAGPIETQYF
TRBV6-1	TRBJ1-5	CATRLSPHQPQHF
TRBV10-3	TRBJ2-3	CAISSGSADTQYF
TRBV11-3	TRBJ2-7	CASGNFEQYF
TRBV6-4	TRBJ2-1	CASSDSTGGYNEQFF
TRBV20-1	TRBJ1-6	CSARRDRNSPLHF
TRBV20-1	TRBJ1-2	CSAITGGLAYGYTF
TRBV9	TRBJ2-5	CASSVGASGRGETQYF
TRBV7-8	TRBJ2-6	CASSSSRDISGANVLTF
TRBV20-1	TRBJ1-5	CSARDSFNQPQHF
TRBV30	TRBJ1-1	CAWSVTGEAFF
TRBV28	TRBJ1-6	CASRIEGALYSPLHF
TRBV13	TRBJ2-5	CASSSRPVSEETQYF
TRBV3-1	TRBJ2-5	CASSSTWGGLPQETQYF
TRBV19	TRBJ2-1	CASSSGRALGNEQFF
TRBV24-1	TRBJ2-2	CATGPADRGAGELFF